The rows below give T cell receptor beta chains drawn from one sample of a study of shared clonotypes between healthy human individuals. The assay was immunoSEQ multiplex PCR, and TCRdb's table has in-frame clones only and misses some. The repertoire holds about 2.3 million clones, with around 90% as singletons. Sample: naive CD4+ T cells from PBMCs. The origin of the receptors is a man aged 18 to 35 in good health. Some clones in this sample may be carry-over from other donors' samples. The CDR3 runs from the conserved cysteine through the conserved F or W. A D gene is named only where the DNA matches it firmly. Size tells how often a clone was seen (once, few, many) or the class of an expanded clone, and some rows leave it out.

cdr3_aa cdr3_nt v_call clone_size d_call j_call
CASSLGSGGAGNTIYF TGCGCCAGCAGCTTGGGGTCAGGGGGAGCTGGAAACACCATATATTTT TRBV5-1 . TRBD1 TRBJ1-3
CASSLRDSSYEQYF TGTGCCAGCAGCTTGCGGGACAGCTCCTACGAGCAGTACTTC TRBV7-9 . . TRBJ2-7
CASRELGGGVAFF TGCGCCAGCAGAGAGCTTGGAGGAGGGGTTGCTTTCTTT TRBV5-1 once . TRBJ1-1
CASSLQGHAVGTEAFF TGTGCCAGCAGCCTACAGGGTCATGCGGTGGGCACTGAAGCTTTCTTT TRBV2 . . TRBJ1-1
CASSDSGRGGQETQYF TGTGCCAGCAGCGATAGCGGGAGGGGGGGACAAGAGACCCAGTACTTC TRBV7-9 . TRBD2 TRBJ2-5
CASSLVGTGAKETQYF TGTGCCAGCAGCTTAGTGGGGACGGGGGCGAAAGAGACCCAGTACTTC TRBV7-2 . . TRBJ2-5
CASSSTTPTSGAAYEQYF TGTGCCAGCAGCTCAACGACGCCGACTAGCGGGGCCGCCTACGAGCAGTACTTC TRBV7-9 . TRBD2 TRBJ2-7
CASSVDSQPQHF TGTGCTAGCAGCGTCGACAGTCAGCCCCAGCATTTT TRBV5-4 . . TRBJ1-5
CASSQGDQLAKNIQYF TGTGCCAGCAGCCAAGGGGACCAGTTAGCCAAAAACATTCAGTACTTC TRBV4-2 . . TRBJ2-4
CASTPGHLSGANVLTF TGTGCCAGCACACCGGGACACCTCTCTGGGGCCAACGTCCTGACTTTC TRBV6-6 once . TRBJ2-6
CASGGTGDTIYF TGTGCTAGTGGGGGGACAGGGGACACCATATATTTT TRBV12-5 . TRBD1 TRBJ1-3
CASSYPWTSGVGELFF TGTGCCAGCAGTTACCCCTGGACTAGCGGGGTGGGGGAGCTGTTTTTT TRBV6-6 . TRBD2 TRBJ2-2
CASSQRLAGSADTQYF TGTGCCAGCAGCCAACGACTAGCGGGAAGCGCAGATACGCAGTATTTT TRBV11-3 . TRBD2 TRBJ2-3
CASRGGRQGNQPQHF TGTGCCAGTAGGGGGGGTAGGCAGGGCAATCAGCCCCAGCATTTT TRBV19 . . TRBJ1-5
CASSVRGTNTGELFF TGTGCCAGCAGCGTACGGGGTACGAACACCGGGGAGCTGTTTTTT TRBV9 . . TRBJ2-2
CSAGVEQYF TGCAGTGCTGGTGTCGAGCAGTACTTC TRBV20-1 . . TRBJ2-7
CAWRQKNAQGREAFF TGTGCCTGGAGGCAGAAGAATGCACAGGGACGTGAAGCTTTCTTT TRBV30 . . TRBJ1-1
CASSVITGTSASYEQYF TGTGCCAGCAGCGTAATTACCGGGACTAGCGCCTCCTACGAGCAGTACTTC TRBV9 . TRBD2 TRBJ2-7
CTSSEDSTNQPQHF TGCACCAGCAGCGAAGACAGCACCAATCAGCCCCAGCATTTT TRBV1 . . TRBJ1-5
CASSARQGVGETQYF TGCGCCAGCAGCGCAAGACAGGGCGTGGGAGAGACCCAGTACTTC TRBV5-1 . TRBD1 TRBJ2-5
CASSLVWRETQYF TGTGCCAGCAGCTTAGTCTGGAGGGAGACCCAGTACTTC TRBV7-3 . . TRBJ2-5
CASGMEPGSWGAFF TGTGCTAGTGGTATGGAGCCGGGGTCCTGGGGAGCTTTCTTT TRBV12-5 . . TRBJ1-1
CSVDGGQPWETQYF TGCAGCGTTGATGGGGGACAGCCTTGGGAGACCCAGTACTTC TRBV29-1 . TRBD1 TRBJ2-5
CASSQDPSGSGGETQYF TGCGCCAGCAGCCAAGACCCTAGCGGGAGTGGCGGGGAGACCCAGTACTTC TRBV4-1 . TRBD2 TRBJ2-5
CAWSVGQGSYNEQFF TGTGCCTGGAGTGTTGGGCAGGGGTCCTACAATGAGCAGTTCTTC TRBV30 . . TRBJ2-1
CASSPPSVSTDTQYF TGTGCCAGCTCACCACCGTCTGTAAGCACAGATACGCAGTATTTT TRBV18 . . TRBJ2-3
CASSPPYPDGTGVNQPQHF TGTGCCAGCAGCCCCCCGTACCCGGACGGGACAGGGGTCAATCAGCCCCAGCATTTT TRBV21-1 . . TRBJ1-5
CAISELEGRGTEAFF TGTGCCATCAGTGAGTTGGAGGGTCGAGGCACTGAAGCTTTCTTT TRBV10-3 . . TRBJ1-1
CASTRDSNNEQFF TGTGCCAGCACCCGGGACAGTAACAATGAGCAGTTCTTC TRBV2 . TRBD1 TRBJ2-1
CASSQARDRTQYF TGTGCCAGCAGCCAAGCCCGGGACAGGACGCAGTATTTT TRBV7-3 . TRBD1 TRBJ2-3
CSVELGTFEQYF TGCAGCGTTGAGTTAGGAACTTTCGAGCAGTACTTC TRBV29-1 . . TRBJ2-7
CASSLVGGHVPKNIQYF TGTGCCAGCAGCTTAGTGGGGGGCCACGTACCCAAAAACATTCAGTACTTC TRBV7-9 . . TRBJ2-4
CASSLGVGKETQYF TGCGCCAGCAGTTTAGGGGTGGGCAAAGAGACCCAGTACTTC TRBV5-1 once . TRBJ2-5
CASSLFGGRNTGELFF TGTGCCAGCAGCTTATTTGGCGGGAGGAACACCGGGGAGCTGTTTTTT TRBV7-2 . TRBD2 TRBJ2-2
CASSFTDTSNTGELFF TGCGCCAGCAGCTTCACGGACACCTCGAACACCGGGGAGCTGTTTTTT TRBV5-1 . . TRBJ2-2
CSVEGPSGTGASGEAFF TGCAGCGTTGAAGGTCCCTCCGGGACAGGGGCGTCAGGTGAAGCTTTCTTT TRBV29-1 . TRBD1 TRBJ1-1
CASSLVANTEAFF TGCGCCAGCAGCTTGGTCGCAAACACTGAAGCTTTCTTT TRBV5-1 . . TRBJ1-1
CASSPLISDTQYF TGCGCCAGCAGCCCTCTGATTAGCGATACGCAGTATTTT TRBV10-1 . . TRBJ2-3
CASSLVGNTGELFF TGCGCCAGCAGCTTAGTGGGGAACACCGGGGAGCTGTTTTTT TRBV5-1 . . TRBJ2-2
CASSSLRVLGYEQYF TGTGCCAGCAGTTCCCTGCGGGTTTTGGGTTACGAGCAGTACTTC TRBV27 . . TRBJ2-7
CASSRGGQTEAFF TGTGCCAGCAGCCGGGGGGGGCAGACGGAAGCTTTCTTT TRBV14 . . TRBJ1-1
CASSFIGGSPPGELFF TGTGCCAGCAGCTTTATCGGCGGGAGCCCCCCCGGGGAGCTGTTTTTT TRBV11-2 . TRBD2 TRBJ2-2
CASSQTIQSTEAFF TGCGCCAGCAGCCAGACCATTCAGAGTACGGAAGCTTTCTTT TRBV4-1 once . TRBJ1-1
CASRLIGLITDTQYF TGTGCCAGCAGACTAATCGGACTTATCACAGATACGCAGTATTTT TRBV7-2 . . TRBJ2-3
CASSVTSGKDLYNEQFF TGTGCCAGCAGCGTCACTAGCGGGAAGGACCTTTACAATGAGCAGTTCTTC TRBV9 once TRBD2 TRBJ2-1
CASSPTGSQETQYF TGTGCCAGCTCACCAACGGGGAGCCAAGAGACCCAGTACTTC TRBV18 once . TRBJ2-5
CASSLTPGSGNTGELFF TGCGCCAGCAGCCTTACTCCCGGGTCGGGGAACACCGGGGAGCTGTTTTTT TRBV10-1 . . TRBJ2-2
CSAPRWGWQFF TGCAGTGCTCCACGGTGGGGTTGGCAGTTCTTC TRBV20-1 . . TRBJ2-1
CSVEVGAFRTEAFF TGCAGCGTTGAAGTAGGCGCGTTCCGGACTGAAGCTTTCTTT TRBV29-1 . . TRBJ1-1
CASSLEGLRNTEAFF TGCGCCAGCAGCTTAGAGGGTTTGAGAAACACTGAAGCTTTCTTT TRBV5-1 few . TRBJ1-1
CASSHRSEGDTQYF TGTGCCAGCAGCCATAGGTCAGAAGGGGATACGCAGTATTTT TRBV7-9 . . TRBJ2-3
CASSQGRLAGGTSGELFF TGTGCCAGCAGCCAAGGTCGGCTAGCGGGAGGAACCTCCGGGGAGCTGTTTTTT TRBV14 . TRBD2 TRBJ2-2